Shown below are 20 T cell receptor beta chains from a single sample sequenced in a study. Treg sorting used a CD4+CD25+CD127-/low gate. Amplification of TRBV12-4/TRBJ1-2 clonotypes used adaptor-ligated barcode primers. From the multiplex PCR reads, TCRdb called clonotypes with MiXCR, one entry per CDR3 protein. The sample shows just over 800 distinct CDR3 sequences, over 15% of them seen only once. Sequencing was carried out using Tregs sorted from blood. The receptor set was obtained from a female donor with breast cancer.

This clonotype has just one count. The V gene is TRBV12-3 or TRBV12-4, the J gene TRBJ1-2, with unresolved D. Deletions cut 0 bases from V and 9 bases from J, with 11 bases between. This CDR3 is built from 13 residues. CDR3 in amino acids: CASSLALSRSYTF. CDR3 nucleotides: TGTGCCAGCAGTTTAGCATTATCTCGGAGCTACACCTTC.

This chain joins TRBV12-3 or TRBV12-4 and TRBJ1-2, with 7 nucleotides matching TRBD1. Trimming at V came to 6 bases and at J to 0 bases, leaving 7 bases not matched to a gene. The CDR3 sequence is 15 residues long. Here the CDR3 DNA reads TGTGCCAGCAGCTTGGGACAGCCGCCTAACTATGGCTACACCTTC. Translating it yields CASSLGQPPNYGYTF.

Relative to its sample, this clonotype is medium-sized. The chain uses TRBV12-3 or TRBV12-4 and TRBJ1-2; 9 nucleotides agree with TRBD1. The V gene end was trimmed by 5 bases and the J gene end by 8 bases; junction bases not matched to a gene: 6. The CDR3 is 13 residues long. The chain's CDR3 is CASSRRGQGGYTF. The DNA of the CDR3 is TGTGCCAGCAGTCGAAGGGGACAGGGAGGCTACACCTTC.

J is TRBJ1-2 and V is TRBV12-3 or TRBV12-4; TRBD1 aligns across 8 bases. Losses at the gene ends were 6 bases for V and 6 bases for J; bases not matched to a gene: 9. CDR3 length equals 14 residues. The CDR3 is CASRGRTGNHGYTF. CDR3 bases: TGTGCCAGCAGGGGACGGACAGGGAACCATGGCTACACCTTC.

In its sample, this clonotype was seen many times. The V call is TRBV12-3 or TRBV12-4, the J call TRBJ1-2; D gene ambiguous. The CDR3 has 12 amino acids. Trimming pared 6 bases from V and 7 bases from J, leaving 12 bases between. The CDR3 DNA reads TGTGCCAGCAGCCCTCAGTCGGGTGGCTACACCTTC. Its protein product is CASSPQSGGYTF.

The chain uses TRBV12-3 or TRBV12-4 and TRBJ1-2; D call uncertain. The CDR3 spans 14 residues. V lost 6 bases to trimming and J lost 4 bases, with 15 bases between them. The CDR3 sequence: CASSRERASYGYTF. The CDR3 DNA reads as TGTGCCAGCAGCCGGGAAAGGGCGAGCTATGGCTACACCTTC.

The V and J genes are TRBV12-3 or TRBV12-4 and TRBJ1-2; D perhaps matches TRBD1 (5 bases). The CDR3 spans 15 residues. V lost 6 bases and J 5 bases, leaving 19 bases between the germline ends. The CDR3 sequence is CASSRARERQYGYTF. CDR3 nucleotide sequence: TGTGCCAGCAGCCGGGCGAGGGAACGACAGTATGGCTACACCTTC.

This clonotype qualifies as medium-sized. This chain joins TRBV12-3 or TRBV12-4 and TRBJ1-2; TRBD1 matches at 7 bases. The J segment lost 1 base and the V segment lost 1 base, leaving 3 bases of the junction unmatched. This CDR3 spans 15 amino acids. In DNA, the CDR3 is TGTGCCAGCAGTTTAGGGACAGGAGGTAACTATGGCTACACCTTC. Translation: CASSLGTGGNYGYTF.

This chain links TRBV12-3 or TRBV12-4 with TRBJ1-2, with 7 bases identical to TRBD1. This CDR3 spans 12 amino acids. J lost 9 bases, V lost 3 bases, and 4 bases had no gene match. CDR3 in amino acids: CASSFKTGSYTF. CDR3 DNA sequence: TGTGCCAGCAGTTTCAAGACAGGGAGCTACACCTTC.

Sample share makes this clonotype large. This chain connects TRBV12-3 or TRBV12-4 to TRBJ1-2, with D unresolved. This CDR3 spans 12 amino acids. Trimming pared 6 bases from V and 2 bases from J, leaving 7 bases between. CDR3 coding DNA: TGTGCCAGCAGCCAAAACAACTATGGCTACACCTTC. As protein: CASSQNNYGYTF.

This clonotype appeared a few times. This chain joins TRBV12-3 or TRBV12-4 and TRBJ1-2; D is uncertain. This CDR3 region has 12 residues. The germline V and J ends were trimmed by 6 bases and 2 bases, with 7 bases remaining between them. This chain's CDR3 is CASSLVNYGYTF. The DNA for the CDR3 is TGTGCCAGCAGCCTAGTCAACTATGGCTACACCTTC.

The sample holds many counts of this clonotype. The chain is built from TRBV12-3 or TRBV12-4 and TRBJ1-2; 7 positions match TRBD1. The CDR3 loop spans 14 amino acids. V lost 6 bases to trimming and J lost 4 bases; unmatched junction nucleotides: 8. CDR3: CASSRGQTTYGYTF. In DNA, the CDR3 is TGTGCCAGCAGCCGGGGACAGACAACCTATGGCTACACCTTC.

This clonotype rates as medium-sized. V usage is TRBV12-3 or TRBV12-4 and J usage is TRBJ1-2; D is unresolved. The ends were cut back, 2 bases at V and 1 base at J, with 11 bases in the middle. The CDR3 totals 15 residues. CDR3 sequence (DNA): TGTGCCAGCAGTTTACCCCACAGCTTTAACTATGGCTACACCTTC. Translated, it gives CASSLPHSFNYGYTF.

This clonotype ranks as large. The V gene is TRBV12-5, the J gene TRBJ1-2, with 8 bases identical to TRBD1. Germline loops: CDR1 LGHNT, CDR2 FRNRAP. The V segment lost 0 bases and the J segment 10 bases; nucleotides outside the gene matches: 4. CDR3 length: 13 amino acids. This chain's CDR3 is CASGLVRTGTYTF. CDR3 nucleotide sequence: TGTGCTAGTGGTTTGGTTCGGACAGGGACCTACACCTTC.

By sample fraction, this clonotype is large. V usage is TRBV12-3 or TRBV12-4 and J usage is TRBJ1-2; 7 bases are shared with TRBD1. After removal of 5 bases from V and 0 bases from J, the junction contained 3 bases not matched to a gene. The CDR3 contains 14 residues. CDR3: CASSTGTANYGYTF. CDR3 DNA sequence: TGTGCCAGCAGTACGGGGACAGCTAACTATGGCTACACCTTC.

This clonotype was observed a few times. This rearrangement joins TRBV12-3 or TRBV12-4 to TRBJ1-2, with D uncertain. V gave up 6 bases and J gave up 4 bases, with 18 bases separating them. There are 15 residues in the CDR3. The CDR3 is CASSQSFQAGYGYTF. In nucleotides, the CDR3 is TGTGCCAGCAGCCAGAGTTTCCAGGCCGGCTATGGCTACACCTTC.

In this sample, this clonotype is large. This chain uses TRBV12-3 or TRBV12-4 with TRBJ1-2; D unclear. The V gene lost 5 bases and the J gene lost 6 bases, with 13 bases spanning the gap. This CDR3 has 13 residues. The CDR3 reads CASSLDRFDGYTF. Written as DNA, the CDR3 is TGTGCCAGCAGTCTGGACCGGTTCGATGGCTACACCTTC.

The chain uses TRBV12-3 or TRBV12-4 and TRBJ1-2, with TRBD1 identical over 7 bases. V trimming: 3 bases; J trimming: 9 bases; junction bases outside the gene matches: 4. The CDR3 loop spans 12 amino acids. In DNA, the CDR3 is TGTGCCAGCAGTTTTCTGACAGGGAGCTACACCTTC. Amino acids: CASSFLTGSYTF.

Concerning this clonotype itself: A junction end diverges from the germline sequence, so it may reflect a read error. The V gene is TRBV12-3 or TRBV12-4, the J gene TRBJ1-2, with TRBD1 identical over 7 bases. The CDR3 totals 16 residues. The CDR3 DNA follows: TGTGCCAGCAGTTACGCCGGGACAGAGGGTAACTATGGCTGCACCTTC. Translated, it gives CASSYAGTEGNYGCTF.

By share, this clonotype ranks as medium-sized. V gene TRBV12-3 or TRBV12-4 combines with J gene TRBJ1-2, with 9 bases matching TRBD1. The CDR3 covers 14 residues. J gave up 3 bases and V 5 bases, and 4 bases lay outside the gene matches. The CDR3 loop is CASSRTGAYYGYTF. The CDR3 DNA is TGTGCCAGCAGTCGGACAGGGGCGTACTATGGCTACACCTTC.